The rows below give T cell receptor beta chains drawn from one sample of a study of vaccination and CD4 T cells after COVID-19. TCRdb reprocessed the PCR reads with MiXCR, giving one entry per CDR3 protein. The sample lists 7,000 to 10,000 distinct CDR3 sequences; roughly a fifth were seen once. Their antigens remain unidentified. This specimen was CD4+ T cells from blood, cultured in vitro, taken after SARS-CoV-2 vaccination. These receptors came from a human donor who had recovered from COVID-19. Each CDR3 is given with its conserved first and last residue. A D gene is named only where the DNA matches it firmly. For some rows the clone size is stated as once, few or many, or as a class when expanded; others skip it.

D gene | clone size | J gene | V gene | CDR3 DNA | CDR3 protein
TRBD1 | many | TRBJ1-5 | TRBV7-2 | TGTGCCAGCAGCTTAGGACAGGGGACGAATCAGCCCCAGCATTTT | CASSLGQGTNQPQHF
. | medium-sized | TRBJ2-7 | TRBV20-1 | TGCAGTGCTCTACGTCCAGCGGGCCTCTCCTACGAGCAGTACTTC | CSALRPAGLSYEQYF
. | many | TRBJ2-1 | TRBV7-2 | TGTGCCAGCAGCTCCCGGACTGTTTACAATGAGCAGTTCTTC | CASSSRTVYNEQFF
. | few | TRBJ2-1 | TRBV28 | TGTGCCAGCAGCGCCTACGAGGGCTACAATGAGCAGTTCTTC | CASSAYEGYNEQFF
TRBD2 | . | TRBJ2-1 | TRBV11-3 | TGTGCCAGCAGCGCCTGGGGGGGGAACAATGAGCAGTTCTTC | CASSAWGGNNEQFF
. | medium-sized | TRBJ2-5 | TRBV11-2 | TGTGCCAGCAGCTCCTCGGGGGTTACCCAGTACTTC | CASSSSGVTQYF
. | . | TRBJ1-5 | TRBV28 | TGTGCCAGCAGTCTCTCCAGGGGAGGGAGTCAGCCCCAGCATTTT | CASSLSRGGSQPQHF
TRBD2 | . | TRBJ2-3 | TRBV19 | TGTGCCAGTAGTACCCCGGGAGGGGCGGGAGATACGCAGTATTTT | CASSTPGGAGDTQYF
. | few | TRBJ2-5 | TRBV4-3 | TGCGCCAGCAGCCAGGCGCGACAAGAGACCCAGTACTTC | CASSQARQETQYF
TRBD1 | few | TRBJ2-3 | TRBV7-6 | TGTGCCAGCAGCTTAGCGCAGACAGGGGTAACAGATACGCAGTATTTT | CASSLAQTGVTDTQYF
. | . | TRBJ2-6 | TRBV28 | TGTGCCAGCAGTTCCGCAGGCTCTGGGGCCAACGTCCTGACTTTC | CASSSAGSGANVLTF
TRBD1 | . | TRBJ2-7 | TRBV10-1 | TGCGCCAGCAGTGAGGCCGGACAGGGTCGAGACTACGAGCAGTACTTC | CASSEAGQGRDYEQYF
TRBD2 | few | TRBJ2-7 | TRBV6-2/TRBV6-3 | TGTGCCAGCAGTTACTCGGGGGGGAGAAACCCCTACGAGCAGTACTTC | CASSYSGGRNPYEQYF
. | many | TRBJ2-5 | TRBV7-2 | TGTGCCAGCAGCACAAGGCGGCAGGGGAAAGAGACCCAGTACTTC | CASSTRRQGKETQYF
. | medium-sized | TRBJ1-2 | TRBV7-9 | TGTGCCAGCAGCCCGAGGAGGGGCGACGGCTACACCTTC | CASSPRRGDGYTF
TRBD1 | many | TRBJ1-1 | TRBV6-5 | TGTGCCAGCAGTTACCACAGGGGAACGGCTGAAGCTTTCTTT | CASSYHRGTAEAFF
TRBD1 | . | TRBJ2-2 | TRBV7-3 | TGTGCCAGCAGCTTAGGGACAGCGAACACCGGGGAGCTGTTTTTT | CASSLGTANTGELFF
TRBD2 | medium-sized | TRBJ2-3 | TRBV4-2 | TGTGCCAGTTCAGCGGGAGAGGGGAATACGCAGTATTTT | CASSAGEGNTQYF
. | few | TRBJ2-7 | TRBV6-4 | TGTGCCAGACCCAAGCAACTCCCACCGACCGGACAGATAAGCTACGAGCAGTACTTC | CARPKQLPPTGQISYEQYF
. | . | TRBJ2-1 | TRBV5-4 | TGTGCCAGCAGCTTGGTACTCAACAATTTGGAGCAGTTCTTC | CASSLVLNNLEQFF
TRBD1 | few | TRBJ1-2 | TRBV5-4 | TGTGCCAGCAGCGGGGCGGACAGGATCGGGGCGGGCTACACCTTC | CASSGADRIGAGYTF
. | . | TRBJ1-4 | TRBV24-1 | TGTGCCACCAGTGATCCCCGTAAGGGTCGGAATGAAAAACTGTTTTTT | CATSDPRKGRNEKLFF
. | medium-sized | TRBJ2-5 | TRBV6-1 | TGTGCCAGCAGTGAAAGGAGGGATCAAGGTGGCGAGACCCAGTACTTC | CASSERRDQGGETQYF
TRBD2 | . | TRBJ2-7 | TRBV11-2 | TGTGCCAGCAGCTCGCTAGCGGGGGGGGCCGGCTACGAGCAGTACTTC | CASSSLAGGAGYEQYF
. | few | TRBJ2-1 | TRBV25-1 | TGTGCCAGCAGTGAATACAGGGGAGCCTACAATGAGCAGTTCTTC | CASSEYRGAYNEQFF
. | . | TRBJ2-6 | TRBV11-1 | TGTGCCAGCGGACCTTTAGCAGGCAGGGCCTCTGGGGCCAACGTCCTGACTTTC | CASGPLAGRASGANVLTF
TRBD1 | few | TRBJ1-3 | TRBV28 | TGTGCCAGCAGTTCCGCCGACAGGGCTGGAAACACCATATATTTT | CASSSADRAGNTIYF
. | few | TRBJ2-7 | TRBV5-1 | TGCGCCAGCAGCTTAGGACACAGCTCCTACGAGCAGTACTTC | CASSLGHSSYEQYF